Below are 6 T cell receptor beta chains sequenced from a single sample in a study of cytomegalovirus exposure and HLA in healthy donors (dated by TCRdb to 2017 to 2019). Preparation of the library involved the immunoSEQ multiplex PCR assay. TCRdb retrieved this table from immuneACCESS and kept in-frame rearrangements only. Not all clones are present; in checked studies, unresolved V genes account for under half, and no reason is known for the remainder. In all, the sample holds roughly 300,000 clones, and more than 80% of those were seen once. The ten largest clonotypes hold around 0.84% of the sample. Source material: PBMCs. These receptors all come from a woman aged 18 to 35 in good health and CMV-seronegative.

This chain joins TRBV7-3 and TRBJ2-3; TRBD2 matches 11 bases. This CDR3 is built from 16 residues. Germline V CDR1 and CDR2: SGHTA, FQGTGA. J lost 9 bases, V lost 6 bases, and 14 bases had no gene match. The CDR3 DNA is TGTGCCAGCAGTCCAACCGTAGCGGGAGGGAAAAAAACGCAGTATTTT. Residues: CASSPTVAGGKKTQYF.

V is TRBV10-3 and J is TRBJ2-7, with 9 bases lining up with TRBD1. The germline CDR1 and CDR2 sequences are ENHRY and SYGVKD. J lost 5 bases, V lost 5 bases, and 10 bases had no gene match. The CDR3 is 15 amino acids. The CDR3 DNA is TGTGCCATCAGTACGCCAGGGACAGGGCTCAACGAGCAGTACTTC. Translating it yields CAISTPGTGLNEQYF.

This clone was recorded once. The chain employs TRBV30 and TRBJ2-1; maybe TRBD2 (5 bases). There are 14 residues in the CDR3. V shed 0 bases and J shed 5 bases, with 11 bases lying between them. Germline V CDR1 and CDR2: GTSNPN, SVGIG (reference sequence). DNA for the CDR3: TGTGCCTGGAGTGTAGGAACGGGAAACAATGAGCAGTTCTTC. Translation: CAWSVGTGNNEQFF.

The rearrangement joins TRBV2 to TRBJ2-7; a possible D gene is TRBD2 (5 bases). This CDR3 has 15 amino acids. Germline V gives CDR1 SNHLY, CDR2 FYNNEI. V lost 4 bases, J lost 3 bases, and 16 bases lay in between. CDR3 bases: TGTGCCAGCAGTGTGGGCGGGCCTTCAATCTACGAGCAGTACTTC. Translating it yields CASSVGGPSIYEQYF.

The genes are TRBV5-8 and TRBJ2-7; 8 bases are a match to TRBD1. The V and J ends lost 0 bases and 4 bases, in that order; junction bases with no gene match: 9. Germline V lookup: CDR1 SGHTS, CDR2 YDEGEE. The CDR3 is 16 amino acids. Here the CDR3 reads CASSLVLGQVPYEQYF. CDR3 sequence (DNA): TGTGCCAGCAGCTTGGTCCTGGGACAGGTGCCTTACGAGCAGTACTTC.

V is TRBV5-4 and J is TRBJ2-1; D is ambiguous. This CDR3 contains 12 residues. The V gene lost 4 bases and the J gene lost 6 bases, with 8 bases spanning the gap. In germline, CDR1 is SGHNT, CDR2 YYREEE (reference sequence). The CDR3 reads CASSPSGNEQFF. DNA for the CDR3: TGTGCCAGCAGCCCCTCAGGCAATGAGCAGTTCTTC.